This TCR beta chain was identified in a study of PD-L1 blockade in urothelial cancer. With V trimmed by 4 bases and J by 2 bases, 3 bases remained unmatched. This CDR3 has 13 residues. Germline lookup yields CDR1 SQVTM and CDR2 ANQGSEA. This clone was seen just once. The table came from immunoSEQ multiplex PCR; TCRdb's copy has only in-frame clones and leaves some out. The profile covers roughly 87,000 clones, with about 90% appearing a single time and more than 5.5% taken by the ten largest. The receptor was isolated from a woman aged 70-85 years with urothelial cancer. The sample was PBMCs, taken around atezolizumab (anti-PD-L1) treatment. V and J are TRBV29-1 and TRBJ2-3; 7 bases align to TRBD1. Here the CDR3 DNA reads TGCAGCGTTGGACAGGGAATCACAGATACGCAGTATTTT. Amino acid sequence: CSVGQGITDTQYF.